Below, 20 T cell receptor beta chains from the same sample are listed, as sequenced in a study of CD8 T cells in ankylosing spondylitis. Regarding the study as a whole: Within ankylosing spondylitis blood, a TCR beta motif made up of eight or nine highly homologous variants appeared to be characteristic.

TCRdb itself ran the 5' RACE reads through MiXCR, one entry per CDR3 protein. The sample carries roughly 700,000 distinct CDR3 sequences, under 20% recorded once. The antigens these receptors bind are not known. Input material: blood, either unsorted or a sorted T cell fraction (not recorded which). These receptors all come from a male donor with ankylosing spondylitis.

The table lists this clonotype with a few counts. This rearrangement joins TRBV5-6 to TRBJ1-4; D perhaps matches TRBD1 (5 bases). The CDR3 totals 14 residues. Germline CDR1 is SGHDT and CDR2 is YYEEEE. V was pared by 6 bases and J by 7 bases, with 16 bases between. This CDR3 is CASTLGQGSEKLFF. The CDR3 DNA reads TGTGCCAGCACCCTTGGCCAGGGAAGTGAAAAACTGTTTTTT.

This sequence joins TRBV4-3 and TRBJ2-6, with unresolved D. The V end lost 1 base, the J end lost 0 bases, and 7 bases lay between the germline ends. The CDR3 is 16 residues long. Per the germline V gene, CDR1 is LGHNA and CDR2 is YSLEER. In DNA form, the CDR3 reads TGCGCCAGCAGCCAAGGCCCAAGCTCTGGGGCCAACGTCCTGACTTTC. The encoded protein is CASSQGPSSGANVLTF.

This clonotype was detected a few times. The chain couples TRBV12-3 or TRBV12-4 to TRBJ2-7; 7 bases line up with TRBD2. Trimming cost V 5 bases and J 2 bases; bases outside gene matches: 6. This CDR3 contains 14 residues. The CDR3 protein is CASSAGTTTYEQYF. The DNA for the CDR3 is TGTGCCAGCAGTGCCGGGACTACGACCTACGAGCAGTACTTC.

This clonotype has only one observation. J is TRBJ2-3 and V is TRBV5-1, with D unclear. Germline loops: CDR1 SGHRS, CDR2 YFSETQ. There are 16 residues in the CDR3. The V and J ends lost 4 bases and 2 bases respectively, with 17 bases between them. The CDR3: CASSLRRAGFTDTQYF. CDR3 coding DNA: TGCGCCAGCAGCCTCAGACGAGCCGGTTTCACAGATACGCAGTATTTT.

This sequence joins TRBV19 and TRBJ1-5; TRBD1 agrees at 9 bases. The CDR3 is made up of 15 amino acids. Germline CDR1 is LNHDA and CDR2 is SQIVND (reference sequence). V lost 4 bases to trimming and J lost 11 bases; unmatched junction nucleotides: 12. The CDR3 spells CASSTGTGIEGSQHF. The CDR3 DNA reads TGTGCCAGTAGTACCGGGACAGGGATTGAGGGGTCCCAGCATTTT.

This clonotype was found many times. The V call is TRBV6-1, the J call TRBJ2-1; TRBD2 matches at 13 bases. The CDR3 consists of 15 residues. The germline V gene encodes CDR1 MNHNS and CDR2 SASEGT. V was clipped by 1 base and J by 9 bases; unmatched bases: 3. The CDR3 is CASSEELAGGREQFF. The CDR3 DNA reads TGTGCCAGCAGTGAAGAACTAGCGGGAGGGCGTGAGCAGTTCTTC.

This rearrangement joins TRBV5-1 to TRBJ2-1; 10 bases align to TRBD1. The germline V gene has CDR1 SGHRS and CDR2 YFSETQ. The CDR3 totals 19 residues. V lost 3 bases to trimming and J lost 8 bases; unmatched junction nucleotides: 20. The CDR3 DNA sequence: TGCGCCAGCAGCTCCCGACCTCCTAACGACAGGGGGCGCTCCCATGAGCAGTTCTTC. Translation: CASSSRPPNDRGRSHEQFF.

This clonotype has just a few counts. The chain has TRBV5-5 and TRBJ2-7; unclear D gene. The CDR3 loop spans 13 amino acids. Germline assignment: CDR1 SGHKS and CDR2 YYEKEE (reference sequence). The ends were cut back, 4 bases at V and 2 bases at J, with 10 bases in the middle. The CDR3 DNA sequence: TGTGCCAGCAGCACCTGGGCCGCCTACGAGCAGTACTTC. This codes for CASSTWAAYEQYF.

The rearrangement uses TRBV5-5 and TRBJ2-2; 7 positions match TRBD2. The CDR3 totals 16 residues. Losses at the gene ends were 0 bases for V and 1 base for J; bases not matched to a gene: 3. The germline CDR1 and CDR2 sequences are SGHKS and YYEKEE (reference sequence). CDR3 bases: TGTGCCAGCAGCTTGGCTCTAGCGGTGAACACCGGGGAGCTGTTTTTT. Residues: CASSLALAVNTGELFF.

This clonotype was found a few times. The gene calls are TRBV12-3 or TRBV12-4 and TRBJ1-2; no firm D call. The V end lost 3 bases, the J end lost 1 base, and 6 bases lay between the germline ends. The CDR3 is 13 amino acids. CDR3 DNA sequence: TGTGCCAGCAGTTTCGGTCTTAACTATGGCTACACCTTC. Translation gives CASSFGLNYGYTF.

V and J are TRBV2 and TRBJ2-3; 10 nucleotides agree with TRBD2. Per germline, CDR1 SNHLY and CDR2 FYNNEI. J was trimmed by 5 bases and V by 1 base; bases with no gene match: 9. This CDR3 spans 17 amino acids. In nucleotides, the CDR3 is TGTGCCAGCAGTGAAGGAATAGCGGGAGGAGGTAGAGATACGCAGTATTTT. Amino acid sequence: CASSEGIAGGGRDTQYF.

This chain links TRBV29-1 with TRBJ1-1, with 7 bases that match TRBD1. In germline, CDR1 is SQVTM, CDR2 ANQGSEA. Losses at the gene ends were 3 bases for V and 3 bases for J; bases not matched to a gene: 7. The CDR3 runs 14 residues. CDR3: CSVDDRARDTEAFF. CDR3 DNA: TGCAGCGTTGACGACAGGGCCAGGGACACTGAAGCTTTCTTT.

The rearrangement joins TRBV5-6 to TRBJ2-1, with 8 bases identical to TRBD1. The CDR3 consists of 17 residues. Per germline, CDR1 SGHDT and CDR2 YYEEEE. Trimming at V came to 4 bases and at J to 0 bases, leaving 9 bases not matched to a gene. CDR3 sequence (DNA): TGTGCCAGCAGCGTACAGACAGGGGCGAACTCCTACAATGAGCAGTTCTTC. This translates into CASSVQTGANSYNEQFF.

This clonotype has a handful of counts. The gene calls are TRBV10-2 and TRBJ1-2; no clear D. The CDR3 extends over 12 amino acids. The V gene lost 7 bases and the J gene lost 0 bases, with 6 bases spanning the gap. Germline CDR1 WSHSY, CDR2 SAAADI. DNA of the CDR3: TGCGCCAGCAATTCAGCTAACTATGGCTACACCTTC. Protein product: CASNSANYGYTF.

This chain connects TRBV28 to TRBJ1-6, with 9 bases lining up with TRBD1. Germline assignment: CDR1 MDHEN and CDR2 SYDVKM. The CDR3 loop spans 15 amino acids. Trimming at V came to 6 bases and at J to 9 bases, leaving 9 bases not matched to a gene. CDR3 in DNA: TGTGCCAGCAGACGGGGACAGGGAGGAAGTTCACCCCTCCACTTT. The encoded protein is CASRRGQGGSSPLHF.

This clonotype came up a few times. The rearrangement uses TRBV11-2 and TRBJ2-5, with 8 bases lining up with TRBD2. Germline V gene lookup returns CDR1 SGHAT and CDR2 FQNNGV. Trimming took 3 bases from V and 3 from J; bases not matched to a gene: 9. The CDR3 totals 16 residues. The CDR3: CASSFAAGGMKETQYF. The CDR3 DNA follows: TGTGCCAGCAGCTTCGCCGCGGGGGGCATGAAAGAGACCCAGTACTTC. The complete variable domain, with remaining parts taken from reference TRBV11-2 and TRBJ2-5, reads EAGVAQSPRYKIIEKRQSVAFWCNPISGHATLYWYQQILGQGPKLLIQFQNNGVVDDSQLPKDRFSAERLKGVDSTLKIQPAKLEDSAVYLCASSFAAGGMKETQYFGPGTRLLVL.

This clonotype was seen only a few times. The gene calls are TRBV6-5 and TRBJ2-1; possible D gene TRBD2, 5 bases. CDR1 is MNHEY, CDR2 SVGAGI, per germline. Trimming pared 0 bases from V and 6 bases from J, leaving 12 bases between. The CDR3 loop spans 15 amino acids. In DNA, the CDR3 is TGTGCCAGCAGTTACTCCTCCTTTGGGAGCAATGAGCAGTTCTTC. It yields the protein CASSYSSFGSNEQFF.

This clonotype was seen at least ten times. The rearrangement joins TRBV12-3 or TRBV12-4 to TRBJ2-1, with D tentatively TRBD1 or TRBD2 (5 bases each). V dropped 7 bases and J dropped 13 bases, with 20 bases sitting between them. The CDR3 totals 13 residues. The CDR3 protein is CASTERLQGSQFF. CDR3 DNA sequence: TGTGCCAGCACCGAGCGGCTCCAGGGTAGTCAGTTCTTC.

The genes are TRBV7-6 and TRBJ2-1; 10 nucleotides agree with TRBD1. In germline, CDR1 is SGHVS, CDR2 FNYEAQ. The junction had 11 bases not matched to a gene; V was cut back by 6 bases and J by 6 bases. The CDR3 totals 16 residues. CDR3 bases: TGTGCCAGCAGATCGAGTTTTGGGACAGGGGCCAATGAGCAGTTCTTC. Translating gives CASRSSFGTGANEQFF.

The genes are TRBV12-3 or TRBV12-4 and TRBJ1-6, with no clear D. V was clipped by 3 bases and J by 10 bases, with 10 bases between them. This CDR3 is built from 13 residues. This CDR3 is CASSFVLDSPLHF. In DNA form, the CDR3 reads TGTGCCAGCAGTTTCGTCCTGGACTCACCCCTCCACTTT.